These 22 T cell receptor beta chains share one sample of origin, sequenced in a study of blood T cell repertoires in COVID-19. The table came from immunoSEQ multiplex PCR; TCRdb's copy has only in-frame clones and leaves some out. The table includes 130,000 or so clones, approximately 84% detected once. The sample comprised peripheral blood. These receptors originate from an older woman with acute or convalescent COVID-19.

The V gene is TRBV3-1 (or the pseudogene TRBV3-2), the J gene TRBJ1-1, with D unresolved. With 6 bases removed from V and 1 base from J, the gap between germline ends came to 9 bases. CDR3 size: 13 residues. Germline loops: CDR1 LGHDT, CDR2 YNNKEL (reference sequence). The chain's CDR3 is CASSRLRNTEAFF. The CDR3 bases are TGTGCCAGCAGTCGTCTCAGGAACACTGAAGCTTTCTTT.

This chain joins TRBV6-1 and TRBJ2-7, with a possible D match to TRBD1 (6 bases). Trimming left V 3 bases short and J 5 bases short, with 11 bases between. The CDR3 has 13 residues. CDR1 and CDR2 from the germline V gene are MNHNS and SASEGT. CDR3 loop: CASSEGARDEQYF. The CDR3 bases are TGTGCCAGCAGTGAGGGGGCCCGGGACGAGCAGTACTTC.

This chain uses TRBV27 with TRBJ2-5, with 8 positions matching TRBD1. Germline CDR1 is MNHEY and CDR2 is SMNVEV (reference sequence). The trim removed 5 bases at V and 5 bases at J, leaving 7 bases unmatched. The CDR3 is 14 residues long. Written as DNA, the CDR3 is TGTGCCAGCAGTCCGAGGACAGGGTGGGAGACCCAGTACTTC. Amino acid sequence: CASSPRTGWETQYF.

CDR3 bases: TGCGCCAGCAGCCAAGAAGAGGGACAGTCACTGGAGACCCAGTACTTC. It is translated as CASSQEEGQSLETQYF. J is TRBJ2-5 and V is TRBV4-1, with 7 bases lining up with TRBD1. Germline assignment: CDR1 MGHRA and CDR2 YSYEKL. The CDR3 extends over 16 amino acids. J lost 5 bases, V lost 0 bases, and 9 bases had no gene match.

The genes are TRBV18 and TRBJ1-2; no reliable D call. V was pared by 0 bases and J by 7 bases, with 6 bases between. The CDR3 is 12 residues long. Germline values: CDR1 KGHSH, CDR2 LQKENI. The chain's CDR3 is CASSPPEGGYTF. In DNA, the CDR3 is TGTGCCAGCTCACCACCGGAGGGTGGCTACACCTTC.

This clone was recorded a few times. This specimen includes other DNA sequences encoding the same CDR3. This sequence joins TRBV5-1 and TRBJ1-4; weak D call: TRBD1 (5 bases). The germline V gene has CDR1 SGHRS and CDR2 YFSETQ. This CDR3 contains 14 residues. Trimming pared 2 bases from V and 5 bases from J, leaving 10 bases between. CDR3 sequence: CASSLGQGNEKLFF. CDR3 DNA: TGCGCCAGCAGCTTAGGTCAGGGCAATGAAAAACTGTTTTTT.

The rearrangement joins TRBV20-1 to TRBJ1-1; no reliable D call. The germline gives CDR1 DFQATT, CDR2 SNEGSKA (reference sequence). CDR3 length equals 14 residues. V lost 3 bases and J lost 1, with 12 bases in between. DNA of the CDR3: TGCAGTGCTAGTCTCCATCAGGCGAACACTGAAGCTTTCTTT. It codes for CSASLHQANTEAFF.

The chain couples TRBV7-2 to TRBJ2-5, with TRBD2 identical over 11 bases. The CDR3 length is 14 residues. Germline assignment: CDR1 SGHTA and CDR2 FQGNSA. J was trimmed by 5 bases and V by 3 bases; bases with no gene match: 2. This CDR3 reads CASSFSGGAETQYF. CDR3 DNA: TGTGCCAGCAGCTTTAGCGGGGGGGCTGAGACCCAGTACTTC.

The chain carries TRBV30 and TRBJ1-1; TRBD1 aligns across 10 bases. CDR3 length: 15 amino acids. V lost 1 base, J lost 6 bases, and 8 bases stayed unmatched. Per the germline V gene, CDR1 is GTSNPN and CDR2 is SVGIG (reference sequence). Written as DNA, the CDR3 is TGTGCCTGGAGTGCTTCGGGACAGGGGAGCCCTGAAGCTTTCTTT. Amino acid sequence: CAWSASGQGSPEAFF. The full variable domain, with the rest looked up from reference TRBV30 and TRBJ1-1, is SQTIHQWPATLVQPVGSPLSLECTVEGTSNPNLYWYRQAAGRGLQLLFYSVGIGQISSEVPQNLSASRPQDRQFILSSKKLLLSDSGFYLCAWSASGQGSPEAFFGQGTRLTVV.

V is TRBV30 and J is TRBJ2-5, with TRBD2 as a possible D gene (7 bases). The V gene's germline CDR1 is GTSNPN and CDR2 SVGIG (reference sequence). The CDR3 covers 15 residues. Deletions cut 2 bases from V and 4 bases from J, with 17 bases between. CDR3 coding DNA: TGTGCCTGGAGTCACGGGGGGCGCGGGGGAGAGACCCAGTACTTC. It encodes CAWSHGGRGGETQYF.

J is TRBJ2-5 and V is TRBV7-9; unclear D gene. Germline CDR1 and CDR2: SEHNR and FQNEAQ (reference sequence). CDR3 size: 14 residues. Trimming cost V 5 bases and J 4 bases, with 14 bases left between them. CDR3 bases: TGTGCCAGCAGCCTGACCCAGAAGCGAGAGACCCAGTACTTC. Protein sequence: CASSLTQKRETQYF.

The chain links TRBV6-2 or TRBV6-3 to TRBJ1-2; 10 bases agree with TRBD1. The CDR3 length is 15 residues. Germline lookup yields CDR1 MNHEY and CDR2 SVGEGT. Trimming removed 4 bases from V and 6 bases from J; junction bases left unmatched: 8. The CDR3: CASSSEGQGFNGYTF. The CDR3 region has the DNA TGTGCCAGCAGTTCAGAGGGACAGGGGTTCAATGGCTACACCTTC.

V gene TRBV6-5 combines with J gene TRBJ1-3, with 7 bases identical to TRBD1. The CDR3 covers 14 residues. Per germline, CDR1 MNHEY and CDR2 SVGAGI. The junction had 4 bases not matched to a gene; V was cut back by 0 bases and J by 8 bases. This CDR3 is CASSYSKGADTIYF. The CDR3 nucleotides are TGTGCCAGCAGTTACTCGAAGGGGGCTGACACCATATATTTT.

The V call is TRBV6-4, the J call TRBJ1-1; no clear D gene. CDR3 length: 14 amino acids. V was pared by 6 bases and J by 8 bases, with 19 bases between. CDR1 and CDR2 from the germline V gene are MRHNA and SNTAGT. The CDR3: CASRGRGDWGEAFF. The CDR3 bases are TGTGCCAGCAGGGGTCGGGGTGATTGGGGAGAAGCTTTCTTT.

The CDR3 DNA reads as TGTGCCACCAGTGATAGGGGCGAAGCTTTCTTT. Protein product: CATSDRGEAFF. This sequence joins TRBV24-1 and TRBJ1-1; a possible D gene is TRBD1 (5 bases). Germline V gene lookup returns CDR1 KGHDR and CDR2 SFDVKD. The CDR3 loop spans 11 amino acids. Trimming took 3 bases from V and 8 from J, leaving 6 bases between them.

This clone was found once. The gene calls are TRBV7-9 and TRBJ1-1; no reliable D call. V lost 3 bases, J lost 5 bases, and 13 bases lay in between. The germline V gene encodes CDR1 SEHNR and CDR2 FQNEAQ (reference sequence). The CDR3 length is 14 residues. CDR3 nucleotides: TGTGCCAGCAGCTTCTCCGCGGGGAGGACTGAAGCTTTCTTT. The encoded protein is CASSFSAGRTEAFF.

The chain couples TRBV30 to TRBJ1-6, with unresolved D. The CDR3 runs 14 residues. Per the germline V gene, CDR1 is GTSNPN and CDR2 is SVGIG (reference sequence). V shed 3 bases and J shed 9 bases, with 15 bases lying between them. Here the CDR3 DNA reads TGTGCCTGGAGGATCGTAGGTGGCGGTTCACCCCTCCACTTT. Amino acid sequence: CAWRIVGGGSPLHF.

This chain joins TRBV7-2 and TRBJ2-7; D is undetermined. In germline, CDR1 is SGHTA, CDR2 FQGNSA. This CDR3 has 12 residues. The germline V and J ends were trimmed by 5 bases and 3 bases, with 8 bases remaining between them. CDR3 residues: CASSPSDYEQYF. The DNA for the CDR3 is TGTGCCAGCAGCCCGAGCGACTACGAGCAGTACTTC.

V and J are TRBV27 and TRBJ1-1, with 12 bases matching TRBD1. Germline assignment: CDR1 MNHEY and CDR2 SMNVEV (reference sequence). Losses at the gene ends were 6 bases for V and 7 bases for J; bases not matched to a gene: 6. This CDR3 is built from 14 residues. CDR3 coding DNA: TGTGCCAGCAGGACAGGGACAGGGGGCGGTGAAGCTTTCTTT. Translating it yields CASRTGTGGGEAFF.

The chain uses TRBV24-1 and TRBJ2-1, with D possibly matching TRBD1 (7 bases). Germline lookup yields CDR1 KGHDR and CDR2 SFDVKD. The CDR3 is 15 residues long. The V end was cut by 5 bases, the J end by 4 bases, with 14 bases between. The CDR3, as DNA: TGTGCCACCAGTGGAGGAGGGGGCAGTTACAATGAGCAGTTCTTC. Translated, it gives CATSGGGGSYNEQFF.

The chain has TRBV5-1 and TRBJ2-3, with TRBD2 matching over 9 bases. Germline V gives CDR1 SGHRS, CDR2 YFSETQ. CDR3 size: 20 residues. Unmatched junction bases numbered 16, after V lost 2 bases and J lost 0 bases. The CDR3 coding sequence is TGCGCCAGCAGCTTCATCCCCCGGGGAGCGGGGGGTCCTAGCACAGATACGCAGTATTTT. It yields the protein CASSFIPRGAGGPSTDTQYF. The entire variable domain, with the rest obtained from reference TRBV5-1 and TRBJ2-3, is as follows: KAGVTQTPRYLIKTRGQQVTLSCSPISGHRSVSWYQQTPGQGLQFLFEYFSETQRNKGNFPGRFSGRQFSNSRSEMNVSTLELGDSALYLCASSFIPRGAGGPSTDTQYFGPGTRLTVL.

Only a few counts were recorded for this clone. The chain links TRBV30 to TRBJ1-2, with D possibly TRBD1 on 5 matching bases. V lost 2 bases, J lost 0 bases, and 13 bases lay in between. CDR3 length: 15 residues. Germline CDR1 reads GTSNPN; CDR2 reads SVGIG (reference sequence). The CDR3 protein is CAWSPPDTANYGYTF. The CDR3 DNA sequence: TGTGCCTGGAGTCCCCCGGACACCGCTAACTATGGCTACACCTTC.